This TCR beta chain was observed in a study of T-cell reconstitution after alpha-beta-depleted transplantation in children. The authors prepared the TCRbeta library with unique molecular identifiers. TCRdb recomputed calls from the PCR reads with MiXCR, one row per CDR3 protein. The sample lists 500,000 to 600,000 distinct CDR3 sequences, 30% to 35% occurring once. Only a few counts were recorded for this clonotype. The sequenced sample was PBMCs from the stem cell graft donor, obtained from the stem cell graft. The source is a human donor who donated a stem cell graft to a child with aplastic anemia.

DNA of the CDR3: TGTGCCAGCAGAGTGAAAGGCACCTACGAGCAGTACTTC. It codes for CASRVKGTYEQYF. The chain joins TRBV12-3 or TRBV12-4 to TRBJ2-7; the D is unclear. The CDR3 spans 13 residues. Trimming left V 6 bases short and J 2 bases short, with 11 bases between.